Listed below are T cell receptor beta chains from one sample, sequenced in a study of cytomegalovirus exposure and HLA in healthy donors. Profiling relied on immunoSEQ multiplex PCR, and the TCRdb table lists in-frame clones only, not all of them. This sample has 150,000 to 200,000 clones, with more than 85% found just once. The specimen sequenced was PBMCs. The receptors stem from a girl less than two years old in good health and CMV-seronegative. The CDR3 runs from the conserved cysteine through the conserved F or W. The order of the fields is V gene, D gene, J gene, clone size, CDR3 DNA, CDR3 protein. A D gene is named only where the DNA matches it firmly. Size values are once, few and many counts, or a class for expanded clones, and some rows have none.

v_gene: TRBV2; d_gene: TRBD2; j_gene: TRBJ2-1; abundance: -; CDR3nt: TGTGCCAGCAGGCTCCGGGACTACGGAAACAATGAGCAGTTCTTC; CDR3aa: CASRLRDYGNNEQFF
v_gene: TRBV5-4; d_gene: -; j_gene: TRBJ1-1; abundance: -; CDR3nt: TGTGCCAGCAGCCCCCCCCGGGCAGGGGCTGAAGCTTTCTTT; CDR3aa: CASSPPRAGAEAFF
v_gene: TRBV20-1; d_gene: TRBD1; j_gene: TRBJ2-7; abundance: -; CDR3nt: TGCAGTGCCTGGACAGGGTACGAGCAGTACTTC; CDR3aa: CSAWTGYEQYF
v_gene: TRBV6-6; d_gene: TRBD1; j_gene: TRBJ2-7; abundance: -; CDR3nt: TGTGCCAGCAGTCCGACAGGGATAGGGCGTGAGCAGTACTTC; CDR3aa: CASSPTGIGREQYF
v_gene: TRBV13; d_gene: TRBD1; j_gene: TRBJ1-2; abundance: -; CDR3nt: TGTGCCAGCAGTTGGGGGAGGGACAGGGTCTATGGCTACACCTTC; CDR3aa: CASSWGRDRVYGYTF
v_gene: TRBV29-1; d_gene: TRBD2; j_gene: TRBJ2-5; abundance: -; CDR3nt: TGCAGCGTTGATCTAGCGGGAGGCGGTGAGACCCAGTACTTC; CDR3aa: CSVDLAGGGETQYF
v_gene: TRBV5-1; d_gene: TRBD2; j_gene: TRBJ2-1; abundance: -; CDR3nt: TGCGCCAGCAGCTTGGTCGGTGCTAGCGGGAGCTCCTACAATGAGCAGTTCTTC; CDR3aa: CASSLVGASGSSYNEQFF
v_gene: TRBV27; d_gene: -; j_gene: TRBJ2-7; abundance: -; CDR3nt: TGTGCCAGCAGTTTAAATTTTGCGGGACAGGGAATTCGCGGGCGGGAGGCCACCTACGAGCAGTACTTC; CDR3aa: CASSLNFAGQGIRGREATYEQYF
v_gene: TRBV18; d_gene: -; j_gene: TRBJ1-6; abundance: few; CDR3nt: TGTGCCAGCTCACCAGGTCTGGTACAGGCAAATTCACCCCTCCACTTT; CDR3aa: CASSPGLVQANSPLHF
v_gene: TRBV7-6; d_gene: -; j_gene: TRBJ2-5; abundance: -; CDR3nt: TGTGCCAGCAGCGGCGGGCCACGAGGGGAGACCCAGTACTTC; CDR3aa: CASSGGPRGETQYF
v_gene: TRBV6-1; d_gene: TRBD1; j_gene: TRBJ2-6; abundance: -; CDR3nt: TGTGCCAGCGGGGACAGGGCACCTGGGGCCAACGTCCTGACTTTC; CDR3aa: CASGDRAPGANVLTF
v_gene: TRBV11-1; d_gene: TRBD2; j_gene: TRBJ2-3; abundance: once; CDR3nt: TGTGCCAGCAGCTTAGGCGGGGGGGCGGGGGATACGCAGTATTTT; CDR3aa: CASSLGGGAGDTQYF